Below are 8 T cell receptor beta chains sequenced from a single sample in a study of blood T cell repertoires in COVID-19. Sequenced by immunoSEQ multiplex PCR; TCRdb stores in-frame clones only, minus some. The data show fewer than 250,000 clones, around 83% seen once. Specimen: peripheral blood. The receptors derive from a man aged 50 or older with active or convalescent COVID-19.

J is TRBJ2-7 and V is TRBV28; maybe TRBD2 (5 bases). The germline V gene has CDR1 MDHEN and CDR2 SYDVKM. The CDR3 contains 15 residues. V shed 6 bases and J shed 2 bases, with 17 bases lying between them. CDR3 bases: TGTGCCAGCAGACCACGGACTCTAATAACCTACGAGCAGTACTTC. Its translation: CASRPRTLITYEQYF.

The chain carries TRBV18 and TRBJ2-5, with 8 bases matching TRBD1. V shed 6 bases and J 5 bases; nucleotides not matched to a gene: 17. Germline CDR1 KGHSH, CDR2 LQKENI. There are 17 residues in the CDR3. The CDR3 loop is CASSPSGTGTLGETQYF. The CDR3, as DNA: TGTGCCAGCTCGCCCAGTGGGACAGGCACCTTGGGGGAGACCCAGTACTTC.

The J gene is TRBJ2-7, the V gene TRBV11-2; D unclear. This CDR3 region has 12 residues. V was pared by 5 bases and J by 4 bases, with 9 bases between. The V gene's germline CDR1 is SGHAT and CDR2 FQNNGV. The CDR3 nucleotides read TGTGCCAGCAGCCCCTTCTTGTACGAGCAGTACTTC. This codes for CASSPFLYEQYF.

The chain is built from TRBV2 and TRBJ2-7; 7 bases map to TRBD1. Germline values: CDR1 SNHLY, CDR2 FYNNEI. The CDR3 is 13 residues long. V dropped 7 bases and J dropped 4; count of bases not matched to a gene: 7. The CDR3 DNA reads TGTGCCAGCAAGCCGGGACAGCAATACGAGCAGTACTTC. Amino acids: CASKPGQQYEQYF.

The chain links TRBV19 to TRBJ1-1; D call uncertain. The CDR3 runs to 14 residues. Germline values: CDR1 LNHDA, CDR2 SQIVND (reference sequence). Trimming left V 7 bases short and J 0 bases short, with 12 bases between. The CDR3 loop is CASIKENMNTEAFF. CDR3 coding DNA: TGTGCCAGTATAAAGGAGAACATGAACACTGAAGCTTTCTTT. The entire variable domain, with the rest obtained from reference TRBV19 and TRBJ1-1, is as follows: DGGITQSPKYLFRKEGQNVTLSCEQNLNHDAMYWYRQDPGQGLRLIYYSQIVNDFQKGDIAEGYSVSREKKESFPLTVTSAQKNPTAFYLCASIKENMNTEAFFGQGTRLTVV.

CDR3: CASSSRTGGEGETQYF. The CDR3 DNA reads as TGTGCCAGTAGTTCCCGGACAGGGGGCGAGGGAGAGACCCAGTACTTC. The rearrangement joins TRBV19 to TRBJ2-5; TRBD1 agrees at 11 bases. The CDR3 length is 16 residues. The germline V gene encodes CDR1 LNHDA and CDR2 SQIVND (reference sequence). Trimming cost V 5 bases and J 4 bases; bases outside gene matches: 9.

The V gene is TRBV29-1, the J gene TRBJ2-3; 9 bases are shared with TRBD1. CDR1 SQVTM and CDR2 ANQGSEA come from the germline V gene. The junction had 4 bases not matched to a gene; V was cut back by 7 bases and J by 5 bases. The CDR3 has 12 residues. The CDR3 DNA reads as TGCAGCGATAGACAGGGGGGAGATACGCAGTATTTT. As protein: CSDRQGGDTQYF.

This clone was seen just once. The V call is TRBV30, the J call TRBJ2-2; 14 positions match TRBD2. The V and J ends lost 4 bases and 2 bases, in that order; junction bases with no gene match: 6. CDR1 is GTSNPN and CDR2 is SVGIG in the germline V gene (reference sequence). CDR3 size: 17 residues. CDR3 nucleotide sequence: TGTGCCTGGACCCAGGGACTAGCGGGAGATAACACCGGGGAGCTGTTTTTT. The encoded protein is CAWTQGLAGDNTGELFF. The variable domain in full, completed from reference TRBV30 and TRBJ2-2, reads SQTIHQWPATLVQPVGSPLSLECTVEGTSNPNLYWYRQAAGRGLQLLFYSVGIGQISSEVPQNLSASRPQDRQFILSSKKLLLSDSGFYLCAWTQGLAGDNTGELFFGEGSRLTVL.